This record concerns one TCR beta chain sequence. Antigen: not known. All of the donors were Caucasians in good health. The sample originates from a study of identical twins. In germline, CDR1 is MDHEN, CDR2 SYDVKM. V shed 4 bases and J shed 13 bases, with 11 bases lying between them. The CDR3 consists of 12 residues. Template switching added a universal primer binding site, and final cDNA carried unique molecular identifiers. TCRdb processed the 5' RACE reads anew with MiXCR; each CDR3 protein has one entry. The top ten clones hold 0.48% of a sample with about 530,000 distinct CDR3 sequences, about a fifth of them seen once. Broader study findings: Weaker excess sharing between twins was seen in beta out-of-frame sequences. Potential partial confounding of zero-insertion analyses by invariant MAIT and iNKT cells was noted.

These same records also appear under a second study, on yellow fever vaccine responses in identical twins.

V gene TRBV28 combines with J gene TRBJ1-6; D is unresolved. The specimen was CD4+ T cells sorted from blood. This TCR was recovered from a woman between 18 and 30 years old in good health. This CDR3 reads CASSSDRRPLHF. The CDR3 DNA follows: TGTGCCAGCAGTTCGGACCGCAGGCCCCTCCACTTT.